The clone carrying this TCR beta chain was detected a few times. The data originate from a study of T cell changes during pregnancy in multiple sclerosis. TCRdb's table, derived via immunoSEQ multiplex PCR, lists solely in-frame clones and lacks some. The data contain 56,000 or so clones, about 88% of them seen just once; the ten biggest clones take up approximately 0.4%. The clonotype was recovered from a female donor with multiple sclerosis, enrolled in a pregnancy study. The source material was CD4+ T cells from peripheral blood mononuclear cells, sampled in the third trimester of pregnancy.

For the CDR3, the DNA is TGTGCCAGCTCACGGAGCCAGGGGGCTCGTTACGAGCAGTACTTC. Translating it yields CASSRSQGARYEQYF. The rearrangement links TRBV18 to TRBJ2-7, with 8 bases fitting TRBD1. V shed 4 bases, J shed 4 bases, and the junction held 9 bases outside the gene matches. Germline CDR1 is KGHSH and CDR2 is LQKENI. CDR3 length: 15 amino acids.